A selection of T cell receptor beta chains follows, all from one sample in a study of identical twins. TCRdb called the 5' RACE reads again in MiXCR, with one record for every CDR3 protein. The data contain about 490,000 distinct CDR3 sequences, about 15% of them singletons. Another study also made use of these data, one on yellow fever vaccine responses in identical twins.

What was sequenced was CD4+ T cells sorted from blood. Receptor source: a woman in her late teens or twenties in good health. Each CDR3 is given with its conserved first and last residue.

v_call: TRBV2
j_call: TRBJ2-1
cdr3_aa: CASSKGRGPGGSYNEQFF

v_call: TRBV12-3/TRBV12-4
j_call: TRBJ2-2
cdr3_aa: CASSLALGRGTGELFF

v_call: TRBV6-2/TRBV6-3
j_call: TRBJ2-2
cdr3_aa: CASSPFRGATGELFF

v_call: TRBV25-1
j_call: TRBJ1-1
cdr3_aa: CASGPRDSGNTEAFF

v_call: TRBV7-2
j_call: TRBJ2-3
cdr3_aa: CASSLSGTLGKDTQYF

v_call: TRBV20-1
j_call: TRBJ1-6
cdr3_aa: CSAHPGGNSPLHF

v_call: TRBV10-3
j_call: TRBJ2-1
cdr3_aa: CAISARDGEQFF

v_call: TRBV29-1
j_call: TRBJ2-3
cdr3_aa: CSVTMRGLAPDTQYF

v_call: TRBV12-3/TRBV12-4
j_call: TRBJ2-1
cdr3_aa: CASTPRGTSGNNEQFF

v_call: TRBV5-1
j_call: TRBJ2-5
cdr3_aa: CASSLGLAEMGETQYF

v_call: TRBV6-5
j_call: TRBJ1-3
cdr3_aa: CASSYSGRTHSGNTIYF

v_call: TRBV7-2
j_call: TRBJ2-1
cdr3_aa: CASSLVDRPTNNEQFF

v_call: TRBV5-1
j_call: TRBJ2-3
cdr3_aa: CASRATSTDTQYF

v_call: TRBV28
j_call: TRBJ2-7
cdr3_aa: CASSPPGTNSYEQYF

v_call: TRBV20-1
j_call: TRBJ2-3
cdr3_aa: CSVGDRSTDTQYF

v_call: TRBV11-1
j_call: TRBJ1-2
cdr3_aa: CASSLGWGQGESLYGYTF

v_call: TRBV7-9
j_call: TRBJ2-7
cdr3_aa: CASSLERGAPYEQYF

v_call: TRBV20-1
j_call: TRBJ2-7
cdr3_aa: CSARPPGAYEQYF

v_call: TRBV5-1
j_call: TRBJ2-1
cdr3_aa: CASSPLEGVYNEQFF

v_call: TRBV19
j_call: TRBJ2-2
cdr3_aa: CASSIGGGRDTGELFF

v_call: TRBV7-2
j_call: TRBJ2-7
cdr3_aa: CASSLSGTSGYYEQYF

v_call: TRBV6-5
j_call: TRBJ1-1
cdr3_aa: CASSYSYRVSEAFF

v_call: TRBV6-1
j_call: TRBJ2-2
cdr3_aa: CASSEGLGNTGELFF

v_call: TRBV9
j_call: TRBJ2-2
cdr3_aa: CASSVSGGVPTGELFF

v_call: TRBV5-1
j_call: TRBJ2-2
cdr3_aa: CASSLDPPGQAAGELFF

v_call: TRBV15
j_call: TRBJ2-1
cdr3_aa: CATSRVRDGYNEQFF

v_call: TRBV20-1
j_call: TRBJ2-5
cdr3_aa: CSARGLGPRRETQYF

v_call: TRBV7-8
j_call: TRBJ2-7
cdr3_aa: CASSLGGGLDYYEQYF

v_call: TRBV5-1
j_call: TRBJ2-2
cdr3_aa: CASSLPSGGVELFF

v_call: TRBV28
j_call: TRBJ1-2
cdr3_aa: CASSLYRAYGYTF

v_call: TRBV12-3/TRBV12-4
j_call: TRBJ2-2
cdr3_aa: CASSFSGEYTGELFF

v_call: TRBV6-5
j_call: TRBJ2-1
cdr3_aa: CASSPWDRVYEQFF

v_call: TRBV18
j_call: TRBJ1-2
cdr3_aa: CASSPGTGSGYGYTF

v_call: TRBV3-1
j_call: TRBJ2-3
cdr3_aa: CASSPGTFGHTDTQYF

v_call: TRBV20-1
j_call: TRBJ2-1
cdr3_aa: CSATGTGTSGTNEQFF

v_call: TRBV7-9
j_call: TRBJ1-5
cdr3_aa: CASSQDRLHQPQHF

v_call: TRBV24-1
j_call: TRBJ2-1
cdr3_aa: CATSVGLAYNEQFF

v_call: TRBV29-1
j_call: TRBJ1-1
cdr3_aa: CSVEAGATEAFF

v_call: TRBV11-3
j_call: TRBJ1-5
cdr3_aa: CASSLRTGNQPQHF

v_call: TRBV18
j_call: TRBJ1-4
cdr3_aa: CASSPSSYLATNEKLFF

v_call: TRBV4-1
j_call: TRBJ1-1
cdr3_aa: CASSQEPPLTGDTEAFF

v_call: TRBV5-1
j_call: TRBJ2-1
cdr3_aa: CASSLGSGAYNEQFF

v_call: TRBV7-2
j_call: TRBJ2-1
cdr3_aa: CASSLMVYNEQFF

v_call: TRBV20-1
j_call: TRBJ1-5
cdr3_aa: CSARGTAQHF

v_call: TRBV29-1
j_call: TRBJ2-3
cdr3_aa: CSVRGDRADTQYF

v_call: TRBV7-9
j_call: TRBJ2-7
cdr3_aa: CASSTRLAGEKYEQYF

v_call: TRBV3-1
j_call: TRBJ2-2
cdr3_aa: CASSQGQRSVGGELFF

v_call: TRBV6-1
j_call: TRBJ1-6
cdr3_aa: CATKPGIFNSPLHF

v_call: TRBV7-3
j_call: TRBJ2-2
cdr3_aa: CASSVHRENTGELFF

v_call: TRBV18
j_call: TRBJ2-2
cdr3_aa: CASSPPGWSGELFF

v_call: TRBV7-9
j_call: TRBJ2-7
cdr3_aa: CASSLSGGSDEQYF

v_call: TRBV29-1
j_call: TRBJ2-1
cdr3_aa: CSSGSYNEQFF

v_call: TRBV11-2
j_call: TRBJ1-3
cdr3_aa: CASSPIGQVLSSGNTIYF

v_call: TRBV2
j_call: TRBJ2-1
cdr3_aa: CASTQSGTGGKGSTIEQFF

v_call: TRBV12-3/TRBV12-4
j_call: TRBJ2-5
cdr3_aa: CASSFTDQETQYF